A single sample gave rise to the 25 T cell receptor beta chains below, sequenced in a study of T cell responses to AZD1222 COVID-19 vaccine. The assay was immunoSEQ multiplex PCR, and TCRdb's table has in-frame clones only and misses some. This table holds 85,000 to 110,000 clones, 80% to 90% found once. The material sequenced was peripheral blood, taken on day 0 of AZD1222 vaccination. The receptors shown here come from an adult in good health.

The chain joins TRBV30 to TRBJ2-7; a possible D gene is TRBD2 (7 bases). Germline loops: CDR1 GTSNPN, CDR2 SVGIG (reference sequence). V lost 4 bases and J lost 2, with 21 bases in between. The CDR3 is 16 residues long. The CDR3 loop reads CAWTPSRQGRAYEQYF. CDR3 nucleotides: TGTGCCTGGACTCCCTCACGGCAGGGGAGGGCCTACGAGCAGTACTTC. The complete variable domain, with remaining parts taken from reference TRBV30 and TRBJ2-7, reads SQTIHQWPATLVQPVGSPLSLECTVEGTSNPNLYWYRQAAGRGLQLLFYSVGIGQISSEVPQNLSASRPQDRQFILSSKKLLLSDSGFYLCAWTPSRQGRAYEQYFGPGTRLTVT.

This clone was observed a single time. At one end, the junction sequence differs from germline, possibly due to a read error. The CDR3 loop reads CASSRRTPNFGYTF. The CDR3 DNA reads TGTGCCAGCAGCCGCCGCACCCCGAACTTTGGCTACACCTTC. V usage is TRBV3-1 (or the pseudogene TRBV3-2) and J usage is TRBJ1-2; D is unclear. Germline CDR1 reads LGHDT; CDR2 reads YNNKEL (reference sequence). The CDR3 spans 14 residues.

This sequence joins TRBV5-4 and TRBJ2-5; D gene ambiguous. The CDR3 loop spans 14 amino acids. Germline values: CDR1 SGHNT, CDR2 YYREEE (reference sequence). V lost 0 bases and J lost 3, with 9 bases in between. This CDR3 is CASSLVTREETQYF. DNA of the CDR3: TGTGCCAGCAGCTTGGTCACAAGGGAAGAGACCCAGTACTTC.

V and J are TRBV3-1 (or the pseudogene TRBV3-2) and TRBJ2-2, with a tentative D call TRBD2 (6 bases). V lost 4 bases, J lost 2 bases, and 14 bases lay in between. This CDR3 has 16 amino acids. Germline values: CDR1 LGHDT, CDR2 YNNKEL (reference sequence). This CDR3 is CASSPSPGTNTGELFF. The CDR3 nucleotides are TGTGCCAGCAGCCCAAGTCCTGGGACTAACACCGGGGAGCTGTTTTTT.

This sequence joins TRBV6-2 or TRBV6-3 and TRBJ1-6, with 7 bases matching TRBD1. This CDR3 region has 16 residues. The J segment lost 6 bases and the V segment lost 2 bases, leaving 7 bases of the junction unmatched. Germline CDR1 and CDR2: MNHEY and SVGEGT. CDR3 DNA: TGTGCCAGCAGTTACGGGCAGGGGGTGCGTAATTCACCCCTCCACTTT. Protein: CASSYGQGVRNSPLHF.

The chain uses TRBV5-1 and TRBJ2-2; 7 bases agree with TRBD1. This CDR3 is built from 15 residues. The trim removed 3 bases at V and 4 bases at J, leaving 6 bases unmatched. The germline V gene encodes CDR1 SGHRS and CDR2 YFSETQ. The CDR3 region is CASSSRQGRTGELFF. The CDR3 DNA reads TGCGCCAGCAGCTCTAGACAGGGTCGCACCGGGGAGCTGTTTTTT.

The J gene is TRBJ1-2, the V gene TRBV3-1 (or the pseudogene TRBV3-2); TRBD1 is a possible D gene (5 bases). The CDR3 sequence is 16 residues long. V lost 6 bases, J lost 4 bases, and 21 bases lay in between. The germline V gene encodes CDR1 LGHDT and CDR2 YNNKEL (reference sequence). The CDR3 DNA follows: TGTGCCAGCAGTCCCAAAGGGGCGGGACGCCTCTATGGCTACACCTTC. This codes for CASSPKGAGRLYGYTF.

The rearrangement uses TRBV7-9 and TRBJ2-7, with TRBD2 identical over 7 bases. Trimming removed 3 bases from V and 6 bases from J; junction bases left unmatched: 8. Germline values: CDR1 SEHNR, CDR2 FQNEAQ (reference sequence). The CDR3 has 14 residues. This CDR3 reads CASSFRDPGGEQYF. The CDR3 bases are TGTGCCAGCAGCTTCCGGGACCCGGGGGGCGAGCAGTACTTC.

The chain recombines TRBV29-1 with TRBJ2-7; D uncertain. From germline, CDR1 is SQVTM and CDR2 ANQGSEA. The CDR3 is 15 residues long. The V end was cut by 6 bases, the J end by 4 bases, with 22 bases between. CDR3 loop: CSVVLLSLSSYEQYF. CDR3 in DNA: TGCAGCGTCGTCCTACTATCTTTGAGTTCGTACGAGCAGTACTTC.

The V call is TRBV6-2 or TRBV6-3, the J call TRBJ1-4; no reliable D call. Trimming cost V 5 bases and J 5 bases, with 6 bases left between them. Germline lookup yields CDR1 MNHEY and CDR2 SVGEGT. The CDR3 has 12 amino acids. CDR3 in DNA: TGTGCCAGCAGTGGATCGAATGAAAAACTGTTTTTT. This encodes CASSGSNEKLFF.

CDR3 nucleotide sequence: TGTGCCAGCAGCCCGGGGAGGACTGAAGCTTTCTTT. Its translation is CASSPGRTEAFF. This chain connects TRBV7-8 to TRBJ1-1; no clear D. Germline V gene lookup returns CDR1 SGHVS and CDR2 FQNEAQ. This CDR3 has 12 amino acids. Between the trimmed V and J ends, which lost 5 bases and 5 bases, there was a span of 9 bases.

The chain uses TRBV11-3 and TRBJ2-3; TRBD2 matches 15 bases. Germline V lookup: CDR1 SGHNT, CDR2 YENEEA. The CDR3 contains 18 residues. J was trimmed by 1 base and V by 3 bases; bases with no gene match: 5. CDR3 loop: CASSFRTSGRAGTDTQYF. In DNA, the CDR3 is TGTGCCAGCAGCTTTCGGACTAGCGGGAGGGCCGGCACAGATACGCAGTATTTT.

V and J are TRBV12-3 or TRBV12-4 and TRBJ1-3; no reliable D call. Trimming took 7 bases from V and 4 from J, leaving 11 bases between them. This CDR3 region has 13 residues. The CDR3, as DNA: TGTGCCAGCACTATGGGCGTAGGAAACACCATATATTTT. This codes for CASTMGVGNTIYF.

This clone came up a few times. The V call is TRBV7-2, the J call TRBJ1-3; D is uncertain. CDR3 length equals 16 residues. V was cut by 1 base and J by 0 bases, with 10 bases left in between. CDR1 is SGHTA and CDR2 is FQGNSA in the germline V gene. CDR3 loop: CASSLGPVGSGNTIYF. The CDR3 DNA is TGTGCCAGCAGCTTAGGGCCAGTCGGCTCTGGAAACACCATATATTTT.

The chain employs TRBV7-2 and TRBJ1-5; no clear D gene. V lost 1 base and J 3 bases, leaving 10 bases between the germline ends. This CDR3 region has 15 residues. Germline V CDR1 and CDR2: SGHTA, FQGNSA. CDR3 coding DNA: TGTGCCAGCAGCTTAGGTGGGCAGGTCAATCAGCCCCAGCATTTT. This translates into CASSLGGQVNQPQHF. The full variable domain, in which reference TRBV7-2 and TRBJ1-5 provide the parts outside the CDR3, is GAGVSQSPSNKVTEKGKDVELRCDPISGHTALYWYRQSLGQGLEFLIYFQGNSAPDKSGLPSDRFSAERTGGSVSTLTIQRTQQEDSAVYLCASSLGGQVNQPQHFGDGTRLSIL.

This chain uses TRBV4-3 with TRBJ1-6, with D tentatively TRBD1 (6 bases). The V end lost 0 bases, the J end lost 4 bases, and 7 bases lay between the germline ends. The germline V gene has CDR1 LGHNA and CDR2 YSLEER. The CDR3 is made up of 15 amino acids. DNA for the CDR3: TGCGCCAGCAGCCAAGATACAGGGTATAATTCACCCCTCCACTTT. It translates to CASSQDTGYNSPLHF.

The chain links TRBV2 to TRBJ1-5; D unresolved. Germline CDR1 is SNHLY and CDR2 is FYNNEI. The CDR3 runs to 12 residues. V lost 4 bases, J lost 6 bases, and 7 bases lay in between. The CDR3 coding sequence is TGTGCCAGCAGTGGCACCGGTCAGCCCCAGCATTTT. Translation gives CASSGTGQPQHF.

Remarks on this clone: At one end the junction does not follow the germline gene, possibly because of a read error. This chain connects TRBV7-2 to TRBJ1-5; tentatively, D is TRBD1 (6 bases). This CDR3 comprises 14 residues. Germline CDR1 and CDR2: SGHTA and FQGNSA. Written as DNA, the CDR3 is TGTGCCAGCGGCTTAGTCAGGGGAAATCAGCCCCAGCATTTT. It translates to CASGLVRGNQPQHF.

This chain uses TRBV6-5 with TRBJ1-2; D possibly corresponds to TRBD1 (5 bases). CDR1 and CDR2 (germline): MNHEY, SVGAGI. V gave up 7 bases and J gave up 5 bases, with 17 bases separating them. This CDR3 is 14 amino acids long. The CDR3 coding sequence is TGTGCCAGCACAGGGAGACCCCTAGGGTATGGCTACACCTTC. Translation gives CASTGRPLGYGYTF.

V is TRBV2 and J is TRBJ1-2; D uncertain. Germline CDR1 is SNHLY and CDR2 is FYNNEI. V was shortened by 4 bases and J by 4 bases, with 13 bases between the two germline ends. There are 14 residues in the CDR3. In nucleotides, the CDR3 is TGTGCCAGCAGTGTAGAGGGTGCGGGCTATGGCTACACCTTC. Protein product: CASSVEGAGYGYTF.

J is TRBJ1-3 and V is TRBV12-3 or TRBV12-4; TRBD1 is a possible D gene (5 bases). This CDR3 has 13 amino acids. V lost 1 base and J 9 bases, leaving 10 bases between the germline ends. The CDR3 DNA reads TGTGCCAGCAGTTTAGGGTGGGGGAGCACCATATATTTT. Translation gives CASSLGWGSTIYF.

The chain couples TRBV7-2 to TRBJ2-7; tentatively, D is TRBD1 or TRBD2 (6 bases each). The length of the CDR3 is 15 residues. Germline CDR1 is SGHTA and CDR2 is FQGNSA. With 0 bases removed from V and 5 bases from J, the gap between germline ends came to 14 bases. This CDR3 is CASSLAGGSIDEQYF. CDR3 DNA sequence: TGTGCCAGCAGCTTAGCGGGGGGCAGCATCGACGAGCAGTACTTC. Together with reference TRBV7-2 and TRBJ2-7, the CDR3 gives the full variable domain: GAGVSQSPSNKVTEKGKDVELRCDPISGHTALYWYRQSLGQGLEFLIYFQGNSAPDKSGLPSDRFSAERTGGSVSTLTIQRTQQEDSAVYLCASSLAGGSIDEQYFGPGTRLTVT.

The chain has TRBV19 and TRBJ2-7; 9 bases fit TRBD2. Germline lookup yields CDR1 LNHDA and CDR2 SQIVND (reference sequence). This CDR3 comprises 14 residues. Trimming removed 2 bases from V and 5 bases from J; junction bases left unmatched: 4. The CDR3 region has the DNA TGTGCCAGTAGTATATCGGGGACTAGCAACGAGCAGTACTTC. Its protein is CASSISGTSNEQYF.

This chain links TRBV28 with TRBJ2-1; 8 bases line up with TRBD2. V lost 6 bases to trimming and J lost 8 bases; unmatched junction nucleotides: 9. Germline V gene data show CDR1 as MDHEN and CDR2 as SYDVKM. The CDR3 extends over 14 amino acids. The chain's CDR3 is CASSPLAASDEQFF. In DNA form, the CDR3 reads TGTGCCAGCAGCCCACTAGCGGCTAGCGATGAGCAGTTCTTC.

The chain uses TRBV19 and TRBJ2-5; weak D call: TRBD2 (6 bases). The germline V gene has CDR1 LNHDA and CDR2 SQIVND (reference sequence). The CDR3 loop spans 12 amino acids. Trimming left V 8 bases short and J 4 bases short, with 11 bases between. In DNA form, the CDR3 reads TGTGCCAGTCAAGCGGGCGGAGAGACCCAGTACTTC. This translates into CASQAGGETQYF.